This TCR beta chain derives from a study of early T cells in non-severe SARS-CoV-2 infection. As for the study in general: Chains stayed unpaired after sequencing of bulk RNA from unsorted whole blood. Study-level results: Lookups in VDJdb leaned toward anti-spike CD8 responses and missed private and CD4 specificities.

The V segment lost 6 bases and the J segment 0 bases; nucleotides outside the gene matches: 4. Germline values: CDR1 SGHTA, CDR2 FQGNSA. CDR3 length: 15 residues. This clonotype was seen a handful of times. Its antigen is unidentified. As part of library construction, unique molecular identifiers were attached to individual cDNA molecules. Via MiXCR, TCRdb re-called the 5' RACE reads, giving one row per CDR3 protein. The data hold approximately 49,000 distinct CDR3 sequences, with around 11% observed a single time. The sample taken for sequencing was whole blood. The clonotype was recovered from an adult who was a healthcare worker with PCR-confirmed SARS-CoV-2 infection or an uninfected control (not recorded which). The genes are TRBV7-2 and TRBJ2-3, with 9 bases aligning to TRBD2. DNA of the CDR3: TGTGCCAGCAGAAAAACTAGCGGGAGCACAGATACGCAGTATTTT. This encodes CASRKTSGSTDTQYF.